Here is one T cell receptor (beta chain) with its context. The sample is drawn from a study of T cell changes during pregnancy in multiple sclerosis. The data were produced by immunoSEQ multiplex PCR, yet TCRdb's version contains in-frame clones alone and is incomplete. Of 40,000 to 55,000 clones in the sample, roughly nine tenths were seen once. The germline V gene encodes CDR1 GTSNPN and CDR2 SVGIG (reference sequence). Trimming stripped 0 bases from V and 7 bases from J, with 13 bases between. The CDR3 consists of 14 residues. The rearrangement joins TRBV30 to TRBJ2-1, with D perhaps matching TRBD2 (5 bases). The source of this sequence is a female donor with multiple sclerosis, enrolled in a pregnancy study. The specimen was CD4+ T cells from peripheral blood mononuclear cells, collected after pregnancy. Here the CDR3 reads CAWSVAEGYNEQFF. DNA of the CDR3: TGTGCCTGGAGTGTCGCCGAGGGCTATAATGAGCAGTTCTTC.